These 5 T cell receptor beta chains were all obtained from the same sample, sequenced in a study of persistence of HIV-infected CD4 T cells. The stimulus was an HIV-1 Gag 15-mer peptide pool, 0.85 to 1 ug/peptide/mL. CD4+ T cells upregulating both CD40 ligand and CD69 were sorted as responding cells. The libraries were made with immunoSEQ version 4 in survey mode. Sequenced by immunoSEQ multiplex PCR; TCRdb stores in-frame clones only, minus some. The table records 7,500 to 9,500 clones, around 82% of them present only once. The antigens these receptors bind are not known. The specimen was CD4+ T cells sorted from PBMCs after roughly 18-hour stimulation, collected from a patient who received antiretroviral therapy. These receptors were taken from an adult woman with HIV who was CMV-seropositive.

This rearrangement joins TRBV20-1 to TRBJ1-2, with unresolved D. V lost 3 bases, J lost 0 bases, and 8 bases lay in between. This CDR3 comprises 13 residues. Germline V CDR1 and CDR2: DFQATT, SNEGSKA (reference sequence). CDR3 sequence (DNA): TGCAGTGCTAGTAAAATCACTAACTATGGCTACACCTTC. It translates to CSASKITNYGYTF.

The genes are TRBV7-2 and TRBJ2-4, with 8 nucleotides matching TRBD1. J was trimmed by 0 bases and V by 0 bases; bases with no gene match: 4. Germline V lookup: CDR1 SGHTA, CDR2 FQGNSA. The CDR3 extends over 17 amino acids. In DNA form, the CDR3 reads TGTGCCAGCAGCTTAGCCGGACAGGGCCCAGCCAAAAACATTCAGTACTTC. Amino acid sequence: CASSLAGQGPAKNIQYF.

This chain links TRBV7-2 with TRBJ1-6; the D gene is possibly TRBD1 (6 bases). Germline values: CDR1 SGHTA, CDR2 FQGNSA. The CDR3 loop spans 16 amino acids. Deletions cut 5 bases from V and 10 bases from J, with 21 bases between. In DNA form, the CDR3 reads TGTGCCAGCAGCCCCGAAGGGGGTCGCTCTCGATCACCCCTCCACTTT. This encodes CASSPEGGRSRSPLHF. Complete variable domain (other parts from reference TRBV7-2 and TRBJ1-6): GAGVSQSPSNKVTEKGKDVELRCDPISGHTALYWYRQSLGQGLEFLIYFQGNSAPDKSGLPSDRFSAERTGGSVSTLTIQRTQQEDSAVYLCASSPEGGRSRSPLHFGNGTRLTVT.

The CDR3 sequence: CASSLAGVDYNEQFF. The CDR3 DNA reads TGTGCCAGCAGCTTGGCGGGGGTCGATTACAATGAGCAGTTCTTC. This chain uses TRBV7-9 with TRBJ2-1, with 7 bases fitting TRBD2. Losses at the gene ends were 3 bases for V and 4 bases for J; bases not matched to a gene: 6. Germline V gene lookup returns CDR1 SEHNR and CDR2 FQNEAQ (reference sequence). This CDR3 is 15 amino acids long.

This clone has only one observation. Here the CDR3 reads CASSETGPGAQHF. CDR3 sequence (DNA): TGCGCCAGCAGTGAGACAGGGCCTGGGGCCCAGCATTTT. The genes are TRBV10-2 and TRBJ1-5; D possibly corresponds to TRBD1 (6 bases). The CDR3 runs to 13 residues. Per germline, CDR1 WSHSY and CDR2 SAAADI. V was shortened by 2 bases and J by 11 bases, with 13 bases between the two germline ends.